This T cell receptor beta chain was recorded in a study of control samples from healthy donors and cancer patients. The data were produced by immunoSEQ multiplex PCR, yet TCRdb's version contains in-frame clones alone and is incomplete. The table includes about 39,000 clones, around four fifths detected once. Germline CDR1 SGHRS, CDR2 YFSETQ. Trimming removed 3 bases from V and 2 bases from J, with 11 bases in between. The CDR3 has 15 residues. The source material was PBMCs. The clonotype was recovered from a woman in her sixties with lung cancer. This rearrangement joins TRBV5-1 to TRBJ2-2; the D is unclear. The CDR3 nucleotides read TGCGCCAGCAGCTCCGAGGCGGTTAACACCGGGGAGCTGTTTTTT. It yields the protein CASSSEAVNTGELFF.